The TCR beta chain described here comes from a study of cytomegalovirus exposure and HLA in healthy donors. Study results and limitations: A list of around 160 TCR beta chains associated with cytomegalovirus was given.

On this clone: Its antigen is not known.

J lost 2 bases, V lost 3 bases, and 0 bases had no gene match. The CDR3 loop spans 13 amino acids. Germline V lookup: CDR1 SGHNT, CDR2 YENEEA. TCRdb's table, derived via immunoSEQ multiplex PCR, lists solely in-frame clones and lacks some. The sample holds about 130,000 clones, 89% seen once. The sequencing input was PBMCs. The source of this sequence is a young woman in good health and CMV-seronegative. The chain uses TRBV11-3 and TRBJ2-5; 7 bases map to TRBD2. The CDR3 here is CASSFGGQETQYF. The CDR3 bases are TGTGCCAGCAGCTTCGGGGGGCAAGAGACCCAGTACTTC.